This T cell receptor beta chain was sequenced for a study of long-term antiretroviral therapy in people with HIV. An immunoSEQ assay, version v3.0, was performed at survey level. Data came from immunoSEQ multiplex PCR; TCRdb stores just in-frame clones and leaves some out. The sample has around 20,000 clones; just under 85% are singletons. Looked up from germline, CDR1 is MNHNS and CDR2 is SASEGT. The CDR3 has 15 amino acids. The V end was cut by 5 bases, the J end by 4 bases, with 17 bases between. General study findings and limits: Repertoires from HIV showed CDR3 length ranges narrower than those of controls.

In regard to this clone: The antigen is unknown.

The chain employs TRBV6-1 and TRBJ1-2; D gene uncertain. Specimen: unsorted PBMCs, collected 4 years after starting antiretroviral therapy. This TCR was recovered from a man between 18 and 29 years old with HIV. CDR3 sequence: CASSRTSREGYGYTF. As DNA, the CDR3 is TGTGCCAGCAGTAGGACCTCCCGGGAAGGCTATGGCTACACCTTC.